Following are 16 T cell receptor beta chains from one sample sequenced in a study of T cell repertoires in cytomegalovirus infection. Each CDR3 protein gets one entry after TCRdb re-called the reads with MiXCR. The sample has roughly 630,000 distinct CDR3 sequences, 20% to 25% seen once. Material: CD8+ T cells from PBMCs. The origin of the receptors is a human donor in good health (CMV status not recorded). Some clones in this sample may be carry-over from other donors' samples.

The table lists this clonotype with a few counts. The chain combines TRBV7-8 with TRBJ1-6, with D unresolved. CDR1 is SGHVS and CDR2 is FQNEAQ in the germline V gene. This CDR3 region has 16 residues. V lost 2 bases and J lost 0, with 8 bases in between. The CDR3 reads CASSLQEGSYNSPLHF. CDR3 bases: TGTGCCAGCAGCTTACAGGAGGGCTCCTATAATTCACCCCTCCACTTT.

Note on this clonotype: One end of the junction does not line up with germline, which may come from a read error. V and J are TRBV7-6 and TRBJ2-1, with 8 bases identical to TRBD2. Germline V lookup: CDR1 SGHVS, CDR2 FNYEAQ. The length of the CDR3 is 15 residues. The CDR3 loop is CVSSPPAGAYNEQFF. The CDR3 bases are TGTGTCAGCAGCCCACCAGCGGGGGCTTACAATGAGCAGTTCTTC. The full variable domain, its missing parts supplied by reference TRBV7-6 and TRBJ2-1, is GAGVSQSPRYKVTKRGQDVALRCDPISGHVSLYWYRQALGQGPEFLTYFNYEAQQDKSGLPNDRFSAERPEGSISTLTIQRTEQRDSAMYRCVSSPPAGAYNEQFFGPGTRLTVL.

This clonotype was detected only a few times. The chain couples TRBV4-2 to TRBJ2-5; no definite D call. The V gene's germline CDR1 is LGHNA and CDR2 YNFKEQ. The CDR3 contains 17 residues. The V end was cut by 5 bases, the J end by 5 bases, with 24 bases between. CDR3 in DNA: TGTGCCAGCAGCTTTCCACTTCCCATCTACAAAGGGGAGACCCAGTACTTC. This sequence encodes CASSFPLPIYKGETQYF.

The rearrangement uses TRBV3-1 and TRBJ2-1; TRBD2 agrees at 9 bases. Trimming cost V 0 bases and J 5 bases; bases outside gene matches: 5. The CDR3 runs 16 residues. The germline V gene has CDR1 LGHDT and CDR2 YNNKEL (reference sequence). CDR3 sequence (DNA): TGTGCCAGCAGCCAAGACCTAGCGGGGTTCAACAATGAGCAGTTCTTC. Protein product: CASSQDLAGFNNEQFF.

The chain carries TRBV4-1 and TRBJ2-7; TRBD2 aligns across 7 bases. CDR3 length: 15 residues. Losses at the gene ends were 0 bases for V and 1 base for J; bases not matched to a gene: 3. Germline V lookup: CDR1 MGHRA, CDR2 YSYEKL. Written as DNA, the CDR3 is TGCGCCAGCAGCCAAGAGCTAGCGGTATCCTACGAGCAGTACTTC. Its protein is CASSQELAVSYEQYF.

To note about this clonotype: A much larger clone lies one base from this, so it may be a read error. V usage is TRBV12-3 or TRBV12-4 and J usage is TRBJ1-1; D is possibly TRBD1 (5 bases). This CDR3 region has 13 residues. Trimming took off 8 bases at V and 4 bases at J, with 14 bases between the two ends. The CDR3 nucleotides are TGTGCCAGCGCCCAAGGGGTCTGCACTGAAGCTTTCTTT. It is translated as CASAQGVCTEAFF.

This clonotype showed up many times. The CDR3 protein is CASSRSAGTGVGTEAFF. CDR3 DNA sequence: TGTGCCAGCAGCCGGTCAGCCGGGACAGGGGTCGGCACTGAAGCTTTCTTT. The chain uses TRBV7-8 and TRBJ1-1, with TRBD1 matching over 10 bases. The CDR3 has 17 residues. J lost 4 bases, V lost 5 bases, and 13 bases had no gene match. CDR1 and CDR2 (germline): SGHVS, FQNEAQ.

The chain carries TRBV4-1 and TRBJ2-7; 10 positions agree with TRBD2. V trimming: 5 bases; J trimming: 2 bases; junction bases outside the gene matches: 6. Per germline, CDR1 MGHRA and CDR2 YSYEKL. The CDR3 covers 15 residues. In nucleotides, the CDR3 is TGCGCCAGCAGCGGCCTAGCGGGGGAGACCTACGAGCAGTACTTC. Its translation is CASSGLAGETYEQYF.

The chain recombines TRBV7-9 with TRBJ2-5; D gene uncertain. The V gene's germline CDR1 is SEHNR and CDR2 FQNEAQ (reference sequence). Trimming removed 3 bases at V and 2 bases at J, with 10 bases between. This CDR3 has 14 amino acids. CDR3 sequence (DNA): TGTGCCAGCAGCTTCGACGGATTACAAGAGACCCAGTACTTC. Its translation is CASSFDGLQETQYF.

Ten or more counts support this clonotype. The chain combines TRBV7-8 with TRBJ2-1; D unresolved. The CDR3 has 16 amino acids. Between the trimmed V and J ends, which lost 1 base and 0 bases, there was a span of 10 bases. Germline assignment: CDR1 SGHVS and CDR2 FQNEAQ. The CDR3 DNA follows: TGTGCCAGCAGCTTAGAGGGATTGAGCTCCTACAATGAGCAGTTCTTC. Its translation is CASSLEGLSSYNEQFF.

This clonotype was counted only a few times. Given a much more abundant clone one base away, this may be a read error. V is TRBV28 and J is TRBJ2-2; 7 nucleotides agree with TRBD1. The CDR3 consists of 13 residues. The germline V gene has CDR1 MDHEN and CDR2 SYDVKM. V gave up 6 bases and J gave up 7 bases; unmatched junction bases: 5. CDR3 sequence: CASSLTGDGELFF. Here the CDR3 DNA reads TGTGCCAGCAGCCTTACAGGGGACGGGGAGCTGTTTTTT.

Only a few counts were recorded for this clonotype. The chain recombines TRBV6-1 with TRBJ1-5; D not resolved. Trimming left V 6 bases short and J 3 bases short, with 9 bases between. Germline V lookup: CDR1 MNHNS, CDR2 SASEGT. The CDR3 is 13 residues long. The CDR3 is CASRPGYNQPQHF. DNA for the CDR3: TGTGCCAGCAGACCGGGTTACAATCAGCCCCAGCATTTT.

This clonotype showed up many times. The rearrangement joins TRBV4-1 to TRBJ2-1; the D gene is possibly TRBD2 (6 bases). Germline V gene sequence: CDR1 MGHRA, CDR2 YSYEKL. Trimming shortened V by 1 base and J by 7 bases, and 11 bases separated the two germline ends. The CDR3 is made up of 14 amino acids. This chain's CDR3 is CASSQAGGFNEQFF. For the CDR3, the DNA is TGCGCCAGCAGCCAAGCCGGAGGGTTTAATGAGCAGTTCTTC.

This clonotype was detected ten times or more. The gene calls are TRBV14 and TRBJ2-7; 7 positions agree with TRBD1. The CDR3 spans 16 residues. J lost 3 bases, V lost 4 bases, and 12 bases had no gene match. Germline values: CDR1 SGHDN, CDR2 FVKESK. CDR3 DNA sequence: TGTGCCAGCAGCCGACTTTACCGGGACAGTTTCTACGAGCAGTACGTC. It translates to CASSRLYRDSFYEQYV.

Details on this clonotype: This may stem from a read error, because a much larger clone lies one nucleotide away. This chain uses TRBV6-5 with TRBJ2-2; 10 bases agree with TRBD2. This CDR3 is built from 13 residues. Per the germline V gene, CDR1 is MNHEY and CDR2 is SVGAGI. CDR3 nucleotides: TGTGCCAGCGGGGGACTAGCGTCCGGGGTGCTGTTTTTT. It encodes CASGGLASGVLFF.

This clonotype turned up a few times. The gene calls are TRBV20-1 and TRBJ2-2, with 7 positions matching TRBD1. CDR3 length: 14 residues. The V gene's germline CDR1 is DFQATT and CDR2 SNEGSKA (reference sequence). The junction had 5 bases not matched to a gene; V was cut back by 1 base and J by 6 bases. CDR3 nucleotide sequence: TGCAGTGCTAGAGGGGACAGTTTAGCCGGGGAGCTGTTTTTT. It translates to CSARGDSLAGELFF.